The T cell receptor (beta chain) under discussion was sequenced for a study of vaccination and CD4 T cells after COVID-19. CDR1 and CDR2 from the germline V gene are SGHNT and YENEEA. V was cut by 1 base and J by 6 bases, with 6 bases left in between. This CDR3 is 12 amino acids long. This clonotype was counted a few times. Its antigen is still unknown. Cultured CD4+ T-cell DNA underwent Oncomine TCR Beta short-read sequencing. Genomic DNA was taken out of cultured CD4+ T cells by extraction. Via MiXCR, TCRdb re-called the PCR reads, giving one row per CDR3 protein. This sample has 15,000 to 20,000 distinct CDR3 sequences, with over 25% found just once. Treatment: approximately 9-day PBMC culture with coronavirus spike peptide pools or control peptides (ViraFEST assay).

The sequenced sample consisted of cultured CD4+ T cells from blood. This sequence was found in a human donor with COVID-19. The chain combines TRBV11-3 with TRBJ1-2; unclear D gene. The CDR3 spells CASSLAQNGYTF. The CDR3 coding sequence is TGTGCCAGCAGCTTAGCACAGAATGGCTACACCTTC.